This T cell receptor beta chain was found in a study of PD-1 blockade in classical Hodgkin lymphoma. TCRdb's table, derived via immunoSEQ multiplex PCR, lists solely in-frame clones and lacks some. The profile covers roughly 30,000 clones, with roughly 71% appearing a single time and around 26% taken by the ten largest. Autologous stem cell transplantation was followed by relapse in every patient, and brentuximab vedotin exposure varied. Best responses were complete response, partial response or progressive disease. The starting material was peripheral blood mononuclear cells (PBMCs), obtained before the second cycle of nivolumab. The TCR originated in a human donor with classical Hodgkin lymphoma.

CDR3 coding DNA: TGCAGCGTTTCCGGGACAGGGGGATATGGCTACACCTTC. It specifies CSVSGTGGYGYTF. This rearrangement joins TRBV29-1 to TRBJ1-2, with 11 positions matching TRBD1. This CDR3 contains 13 residues. Germline values: CDR1 SQVTM, CDR2 ANQGSEA. V lost 5 bases to trimming and J lost 5 bases; unmatched junction nucleotides: 4.